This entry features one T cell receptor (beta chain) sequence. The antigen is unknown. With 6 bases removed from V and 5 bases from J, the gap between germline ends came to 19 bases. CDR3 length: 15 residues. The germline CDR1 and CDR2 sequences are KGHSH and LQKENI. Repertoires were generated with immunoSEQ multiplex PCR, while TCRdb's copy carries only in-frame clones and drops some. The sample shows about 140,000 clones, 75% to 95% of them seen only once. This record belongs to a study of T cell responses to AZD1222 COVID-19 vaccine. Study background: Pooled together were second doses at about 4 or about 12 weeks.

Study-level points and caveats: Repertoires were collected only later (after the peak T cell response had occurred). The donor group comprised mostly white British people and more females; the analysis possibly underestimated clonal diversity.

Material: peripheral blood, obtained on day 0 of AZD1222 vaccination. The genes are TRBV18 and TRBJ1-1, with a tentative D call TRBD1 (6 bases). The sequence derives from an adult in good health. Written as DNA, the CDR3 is TGTGCCAGCTCCCTAATCGACAGGACGGGAACTGAAGCTTTCTTT. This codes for CASSLIDRTGTEAFF.